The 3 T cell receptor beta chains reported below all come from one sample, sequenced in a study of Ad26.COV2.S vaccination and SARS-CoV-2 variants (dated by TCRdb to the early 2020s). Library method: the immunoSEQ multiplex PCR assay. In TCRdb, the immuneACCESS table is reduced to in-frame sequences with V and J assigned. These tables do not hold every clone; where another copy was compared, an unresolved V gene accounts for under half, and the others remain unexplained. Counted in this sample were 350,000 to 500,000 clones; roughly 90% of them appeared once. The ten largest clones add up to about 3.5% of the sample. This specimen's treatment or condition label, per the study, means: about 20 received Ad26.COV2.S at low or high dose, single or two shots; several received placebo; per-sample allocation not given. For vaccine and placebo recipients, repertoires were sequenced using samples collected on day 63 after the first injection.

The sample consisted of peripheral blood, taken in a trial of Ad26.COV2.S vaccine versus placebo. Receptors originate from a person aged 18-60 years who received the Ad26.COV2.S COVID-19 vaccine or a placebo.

This CDR3 reads CASSIGTRGETQYF. CDR3 coding DNA: TGTGCCAGTAGTATTGGGACCCGGGGAGAGACCCAGTACTTC. The chain links TRBV19 to TRBJ2-5; D could derive from TRBD1 or TRBD2 (5 bases each). The CDR3 sequence is 14 residues long. V shed 3 bases and J shed 4 bases, with 12 bases lying between them. From germline, CDR1 is LNHDA and CDR2 SQIVND (reference sequence).

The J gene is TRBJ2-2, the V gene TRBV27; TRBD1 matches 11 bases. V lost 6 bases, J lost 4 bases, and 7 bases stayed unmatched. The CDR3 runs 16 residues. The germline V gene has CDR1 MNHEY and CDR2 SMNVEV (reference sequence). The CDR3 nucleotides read TGTGCCAGCAGCCCGGGACAGGGGGTCGGCACCGGGGAGCTGTTTTTT. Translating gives CASSPGQGVGTGELFF.

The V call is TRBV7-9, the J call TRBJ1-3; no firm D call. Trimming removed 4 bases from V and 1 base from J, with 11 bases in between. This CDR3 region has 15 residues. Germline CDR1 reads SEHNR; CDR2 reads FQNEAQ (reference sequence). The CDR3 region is CASSSYGESGNTIYF. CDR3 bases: TGTGCCAGCAGCTCGTACGGGGAATCTGGAAACACCATATATTTT.